The clone carrying this TCR beta chain came up once. Its antigen is unknown. Looked up from germline, CDR1 is LNHDA and CDR2 is SQIVND (reference sequence). The CDR3 extends over 13 amino acids. The V and J ends lost 11 bases and 0 bases respectively, with 13 bases between them. This sample is drawn from a study of cytomegalovirus exposure and HLA in healthy donors. General study points: Later, TCR association rates were found to vary by HLA locus, highest for DRB1 and lowest for HLA-C. Trimming of TCR beta V- and J-genes showed a link, identified in a later analysis, to a missense DCLRE1C variant. Sequencing likely produced, as an artifact, a cluster of highly shared sequence variants.

With 60 Vbeta and 13 Jbeta primers, the PCR was carried out. Profiled with immunoSEQ multiplex PCR; TCRdb holds only in-frame clones, not every one. The profile shows about 190,000 clones, roughly four fifths of them singletons. The specimen was PBMCs. J is TRBJ1-1 and V is TRBV19; weak D call: TRBD1 (5 bases). The receptor comes from a young woman in good health and CMV-seropositive. CDR3 residues: CASYAGMNTEAFF. CDR3 in DNA: TGTGCCTCTTATGCAGGGATGAACACTGAAGCTTTCTTT.